Below are 7 T cell receptor beta chains sequenced from a single sample in a study of cytotoxic CD8 clonotypes in ibrutinib-treated CLL. Assay used: immunoSEQ multiplex PCR; TCRdb lists only in-frame clones, some missing. The repertoire holds about 130,000 clones, less than 90% seen once, with about 3.3% in the top ten. The specimen was PBMCs, collected after 24 months of ibrutinib treatment. These TCRs come from a human donor with chronic lymphocytic leukemia.

The chain joins TRBV19 to TRBJ2-5; TRBD1 matches 9 bases. V lost 5 bases and J lost 5; bases outside the gene matches: 6. This CDR3 spans 14 amino acids. Germline V CDR1 and CDR2: LNHDA, SQIVND (reference sequence). The CDR3 is CASSLTGTGETQYF. For the CDR3, the DNA is TGTGCCAGTAGTCTAACCGGGACAGGGGAGACCCAGTACTTC.

The chain's CDR3 is CASSAGGKEQFF. The CDR3 region has the DNA TGTGCCAGTAGTGCTGGGGGTAAAGAGCAGTTCTTC. The V and J genes are TRBV19 and TRBJ2-1, with D perhaps matching TRBD1 or TRBD2 (5 bases each). V lost 5 bases to trimming and J lost 10 bases, with 12 bases between them. Germline V lookup: CDR1 LNHDA, CDR2 SQIVND (reference sequence). The length of the CDR3 is 12 residues.

The V call is TRBV7-9, the J call TRBJ2-5, with unresolved D. Germline CDR1 is SEHNR and CDR2 is FQNEAQ (reference sequence). Trimming left V 5 bases short and J 2 bases short, with 12 bases between. There are 14 residues in the CDR3. CDR3 in amino acids: CASSTRLGQETQYF. The CDR3 DNA follows: TGTGCCAGCAGCACTCGTTTGGGTCAAGAGACCCAGTACTTC.

The V gene is TRBV9, the J gene TRBJ2-7, with 11 bases matching TRBD2. V lost 3 bases and J lost 4; bases outside the gene matches: 6. This CDR3 has 15 residues. Germline CDR1 and CDR2: SGDLS and YYNGEE. Here the CDR3 DNA reads TGTGCCAGCAGCGGACGACTAGCGGGGAGGTACGAGCAGTACTTC. This gives the protein CASSGRLAGRYEQYF.

Points on this clone: Within the sample, other DNA sequences also encode this same CDR3. This sequence joins TRBV28 and TRBJ1-2; 8 positions match TRBD1. This CDR3 is built from 13 residues. The ends lost 2 bases at V and 8 bases at J; junction bases unmatched: 4. From germline, CDR1 is MDHEN and CDR2 SYDVKM. The CDR3 spells CASSLRTGRGYTF. The CDR3 nucleotides read TGTGCCAGCAGTTTAAGGACAGGGCGAGGCTACACCTTC.

The chain couples TRBV19 to TRBJ2-1; no reliable D call. V was pared by 3 bases and J by 1 base, with 13 bases between. The CDR3 is made up of 16 amino acids. Germline V gene data show CDR1 as LNHDA and CDR2 as SQIVND (reference sequence). CDR3 bases: TGTGCCAGTAGTATGGCCGTGACTCGTTCCTACAATGAGCAGTTCTTC. This codes for CASSMAVTRSYNEQFF.

The J gene is TRBJ2-3, the V gene TRBV29-1; 10 nucleotides match TRBD2. Per the germline V gene, CDR1 is SQVTM and CDR2 is ANQGSEA. Unmatched junction bases numbered 6, after V lost 4 bases and J lost 2 bases. This CDR3 has 15 residues. The CDR3 loop reads CSVGQRGGATDTQYF. CDR3 DNA: TGCAGCGTTGGCCAGCGGGGGGGAGCCACAGATACGCAGTATTTT.